The present T cell receptor beta chain was sequenced within a study of breast tumors, draining lymph nodes, adjacent tissues. Findings and caveats of the study: Luminal-like breast cancer showed significantly higher tumor–nontumor repertoire similarity than basal-like.

To note about this clonotype: Its target is not known.

TCRdb redid the calling of the multiplex PCR reads with MiXCR, one entry per CDR3 protein. The data show 20,000 to 25,000 distinct CDR3 sequences, around two thirds seen once. The sequence was collected from a female donor with breast cancer. Some clones in this sample may be carry-over from other donors' samples. What was sequenced was tumor-adjacent breast tissue.

CDR3 bases: TGTGCCACCAGCAGAGGATACTCGGAGGACTCCTACGAGCAGTACTTC. Protein: CATSRGYSEDSYEQYF. The chain couples TRBV15 to TRBJ2-7, with D perhaps matching TRBD2 (5 bases). Germline V gene sequence: CDR1 LNHNV, CDR2 YYDKDF (reference sequence). The CDR3 runs 16 residues. Trimming took 1 base from V and 0 from J, leaving 13 bases between them.